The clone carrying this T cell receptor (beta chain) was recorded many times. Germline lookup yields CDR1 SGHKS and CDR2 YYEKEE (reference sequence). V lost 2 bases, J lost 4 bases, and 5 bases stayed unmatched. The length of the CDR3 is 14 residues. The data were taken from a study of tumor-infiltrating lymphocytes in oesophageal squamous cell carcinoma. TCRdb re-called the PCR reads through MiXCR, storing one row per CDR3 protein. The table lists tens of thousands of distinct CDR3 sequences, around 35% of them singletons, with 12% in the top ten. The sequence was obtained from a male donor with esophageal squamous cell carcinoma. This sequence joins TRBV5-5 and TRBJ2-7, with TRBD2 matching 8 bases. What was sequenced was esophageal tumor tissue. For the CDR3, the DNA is TGTGCCAGCAGCTTTGGGACTAGAGTATACGAGCAGTACTTC. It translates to CASSFGTRVYEQYF.